The sequence of this TCR beta chain was determined in a study of cytomegalovirus exposure and HLA in healthy donors. Background on the study: Early on, a data release was issued that held roughly 84 million unique TCRs from HLA-typed donors. Among the 370 or so donors who were genotyped, roughly 76% fell in the genetic ancestry cluster that is associated with self-reported Caucasian donors. General study points: TCR beta chains numbering some 160 were designated cytomegalovirus-associated. Researchers reportedly found TCR beta sequences accurately predicted most subjects' HLA-A and HLA-B alleles.

In the case of this clone: Its antigen is unidentified.

In germline, CDR1 is SGHRS, CDR2 YFSETQ. CDR3 length: 14 amino acids. V was cut by 0 bases and J by 8 bases, with 11 bases left in between. The primer mix had 60 Vbeta and 13 Jbeta primers. Method: immunoSEQ multiplex PCR; TCRdb's copy keeps in-frame clones and lacks some. Of approximately 120,000 clones listed, approximately 69% are singletons. The genes are TRBV5-1 and TRBJ2-2, with D maybe TRBD1 (5 bases). The source material was PBMCs. This clonotype was obtained from a man aged 40-49 years in good health and CMV-seropositive. CDR3 nucleotide sequence: TGCGCCAGCAGCTTGGAGGGGCCCCGTGGGGAGCTGTTTTTT. Protein product: CASSLEGPRGELFF.